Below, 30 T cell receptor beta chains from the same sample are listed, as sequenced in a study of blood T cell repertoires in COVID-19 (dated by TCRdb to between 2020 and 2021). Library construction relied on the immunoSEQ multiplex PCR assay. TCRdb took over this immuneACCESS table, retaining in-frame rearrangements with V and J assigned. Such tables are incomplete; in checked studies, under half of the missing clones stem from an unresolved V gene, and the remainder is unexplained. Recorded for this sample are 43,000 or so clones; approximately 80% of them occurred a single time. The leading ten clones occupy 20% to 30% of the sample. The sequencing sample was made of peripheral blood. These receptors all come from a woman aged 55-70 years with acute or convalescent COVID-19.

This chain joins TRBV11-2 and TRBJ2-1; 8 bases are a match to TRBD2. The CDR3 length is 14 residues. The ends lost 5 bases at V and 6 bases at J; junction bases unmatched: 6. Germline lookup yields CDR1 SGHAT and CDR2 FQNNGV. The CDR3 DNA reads TGTGCCAGCAGCCATGCCGGGACTAGCAATGAGCAGTTCTTC. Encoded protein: CASSHAGTSNEQFF.

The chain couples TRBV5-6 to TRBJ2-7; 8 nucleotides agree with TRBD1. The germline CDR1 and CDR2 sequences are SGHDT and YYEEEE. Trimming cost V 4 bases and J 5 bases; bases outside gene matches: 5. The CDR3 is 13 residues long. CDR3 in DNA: TGTGCCAGCAGCCCGGGACAGGCCCACGAGCAGTACTTC. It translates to CASSPGQAHEQYF.

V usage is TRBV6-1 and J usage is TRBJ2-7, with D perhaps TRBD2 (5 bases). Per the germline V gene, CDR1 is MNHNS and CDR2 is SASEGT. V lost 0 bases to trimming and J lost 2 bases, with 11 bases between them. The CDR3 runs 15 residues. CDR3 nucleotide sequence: TGTGCCAGCAGTGAAGCGTGGGAGTCTACCTACGAGCAGTACTTC. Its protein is CASSEAWESTYEQYF.

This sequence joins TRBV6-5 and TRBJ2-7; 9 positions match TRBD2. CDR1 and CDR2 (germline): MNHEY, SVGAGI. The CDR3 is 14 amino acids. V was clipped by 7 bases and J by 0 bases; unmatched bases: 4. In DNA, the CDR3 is TGTGCCAGCAAAACTAGCGGGTCCTCCTACGAGCAGTACTTC. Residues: CASKTSGSSYEQYF.

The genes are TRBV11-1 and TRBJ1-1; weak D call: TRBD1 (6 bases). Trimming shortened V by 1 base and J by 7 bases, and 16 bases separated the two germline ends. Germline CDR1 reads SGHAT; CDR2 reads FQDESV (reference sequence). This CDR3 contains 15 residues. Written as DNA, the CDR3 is TGTGCCAGCAGCTTAGAAGGGGGTCGGGCGGATGAAGCTTTCTTT. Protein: CASSLEGGRADEAFF. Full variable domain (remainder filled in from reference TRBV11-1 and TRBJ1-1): EAEVAQSPRYKITEKSQAVAFWCDPISGHATLYWYRQILGQGPELLVQFQDESVVDDSQLPKDRFSAERLKGVDSTLKIQPAELGDSAMYLCASSLEGGRADEAFFGQGTRLTVV.

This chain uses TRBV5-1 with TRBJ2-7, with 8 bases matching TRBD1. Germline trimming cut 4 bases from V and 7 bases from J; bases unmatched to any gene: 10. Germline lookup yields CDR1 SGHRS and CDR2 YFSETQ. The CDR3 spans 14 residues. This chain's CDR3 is CASSPRTGNKEQYF. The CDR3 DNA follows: TGCGCCAGCAGCCCAAGGACAGGGAACAAAGAGCAGTACTTC.

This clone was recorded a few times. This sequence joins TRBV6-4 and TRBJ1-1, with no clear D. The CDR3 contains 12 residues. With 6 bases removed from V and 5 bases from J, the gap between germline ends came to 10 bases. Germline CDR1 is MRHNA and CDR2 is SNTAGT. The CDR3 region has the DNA TGTGCCAGCAGGAGGCCGGAAACTGAAGCTTTCTTT. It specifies CASRRPETEAFF.

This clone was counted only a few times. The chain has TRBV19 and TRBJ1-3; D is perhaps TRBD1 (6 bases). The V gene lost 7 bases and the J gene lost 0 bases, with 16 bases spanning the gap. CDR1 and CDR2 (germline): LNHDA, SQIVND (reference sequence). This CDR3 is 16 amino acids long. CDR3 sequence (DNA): TGTGCCAGTACCACACCCGGACAGAGCTCTGGAAACACCATATATTTT. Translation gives CASTTPGQSSGNTIYF. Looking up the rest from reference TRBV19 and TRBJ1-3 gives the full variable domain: DGGITQSPKYLFRKEGQNVTLSCEQNLNHDAMYWYRQDPGQGLRLIYYSQIVNDFQKGDIAEGYSVSREKKESFPLTVTSAQKNPTAFYLCASTTPGQSSGNTIYFGEGSWLTVV.

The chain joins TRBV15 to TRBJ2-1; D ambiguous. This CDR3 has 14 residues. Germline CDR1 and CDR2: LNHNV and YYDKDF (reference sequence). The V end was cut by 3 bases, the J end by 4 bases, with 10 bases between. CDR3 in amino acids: CATSSDTRYNEQFF. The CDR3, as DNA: TGTGCCACCAGCAGTGACACCCGTTACAATGAGCAGTTCTTC.

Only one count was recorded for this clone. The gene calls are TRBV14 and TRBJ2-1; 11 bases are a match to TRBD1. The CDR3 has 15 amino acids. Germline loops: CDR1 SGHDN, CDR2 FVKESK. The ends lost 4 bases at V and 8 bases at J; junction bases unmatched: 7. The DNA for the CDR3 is TGTGCCAGCAGCCGCGGACAGGGGGCTCGGTATGAGCAGTTCTTC. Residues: CASSRGQGARYEQFF.

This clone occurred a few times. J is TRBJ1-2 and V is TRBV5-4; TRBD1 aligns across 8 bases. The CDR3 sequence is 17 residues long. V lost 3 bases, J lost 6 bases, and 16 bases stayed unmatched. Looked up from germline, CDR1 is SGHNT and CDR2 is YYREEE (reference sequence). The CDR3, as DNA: TGTGCCAGCAGCTGGGACAGGTCCCCTAATAAGGACGATGGCTACACCTTC. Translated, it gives CASSWDRSPNKDDGYTF.

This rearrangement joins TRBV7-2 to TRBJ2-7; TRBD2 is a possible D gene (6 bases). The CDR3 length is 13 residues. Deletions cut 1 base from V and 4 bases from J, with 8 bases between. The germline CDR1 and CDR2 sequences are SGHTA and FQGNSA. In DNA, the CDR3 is TGTGCCAGCAGCTTAGTGGAGGGGTACGAGCAGTACTTC. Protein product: CASSLVEGYEQYF. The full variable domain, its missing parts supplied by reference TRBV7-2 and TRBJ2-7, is GAGVSQSPSNKVTEKGKDVELRCDPISGHTALYWYRQSLGQGLEFLIYFQGNSAPDKSGLPSDRFSAERTGGSVSTLTIQRTQQEDSAVYLCASSLVEGYEQYFGPGTRLTVT.

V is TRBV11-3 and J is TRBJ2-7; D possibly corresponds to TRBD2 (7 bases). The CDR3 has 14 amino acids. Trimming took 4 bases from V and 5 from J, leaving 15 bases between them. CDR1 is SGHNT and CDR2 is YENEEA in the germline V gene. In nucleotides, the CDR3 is TGTGCCAGCAGCTCTTCGGGGGGCTCTGACGAGCAGTACTTC. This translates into CASSSSGGSDEQYF.

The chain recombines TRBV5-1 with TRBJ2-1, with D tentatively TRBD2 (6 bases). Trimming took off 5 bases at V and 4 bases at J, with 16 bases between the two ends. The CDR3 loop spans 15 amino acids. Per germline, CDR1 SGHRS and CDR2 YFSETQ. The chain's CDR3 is CASREGLANYNEQFF. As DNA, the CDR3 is TGCGCCAGCAGGGAGGGCCTAGCGAATTACAATGAGCAGTTCTTC.

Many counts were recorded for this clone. CDR3 sequence reads: CSVAQGNQPQHF. DNA for the CDR3: TGCAGCGTTGCCCAGGGCAATCAGCCCCAGCATTTT. This chain joins TRBV29-1 and TRBJ1-5; D gene ambiguous. Trimming took 4 bases from V and 2 from J, leaving 6 bases between them. This CDR3 region has 12 residues. Germline values: CDR1 SQVTM, CDR2 ANQGSEA.

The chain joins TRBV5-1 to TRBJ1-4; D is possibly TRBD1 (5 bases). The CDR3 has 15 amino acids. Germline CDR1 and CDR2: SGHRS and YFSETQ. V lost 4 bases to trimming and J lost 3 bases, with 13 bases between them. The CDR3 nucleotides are TGCGCCAGCAGCGCCTGGGGCGCATCTAATGAAAAACTGTTTTTT. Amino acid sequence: CASSAWGASNEKLFF.

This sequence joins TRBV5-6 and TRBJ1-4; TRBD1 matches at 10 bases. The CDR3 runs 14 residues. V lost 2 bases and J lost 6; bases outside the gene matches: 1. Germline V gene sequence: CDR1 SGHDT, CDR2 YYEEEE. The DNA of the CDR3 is TGTGCCAGCAGCTTCGGACAGGGGGATGAAAAACTGTTTTTT. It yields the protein CASSFGQGDEKLFF.

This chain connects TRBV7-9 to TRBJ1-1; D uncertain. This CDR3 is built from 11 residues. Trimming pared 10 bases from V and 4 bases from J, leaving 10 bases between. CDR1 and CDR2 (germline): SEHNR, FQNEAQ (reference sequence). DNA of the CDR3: TGTGCCACCCGCGGGATCACTGAAGCTTTCTTT. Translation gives CATRGITEAFF.

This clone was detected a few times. DNA of the CDR3: TGTGCCACCAGCAGAGATCTGGAGACTCCCCACTACGAGCAGTACTTC. The encoded protein is CATSRDLETPHYEQYF. The V and J genes are TRBV15 and TRBJ2-7; D gene unclear. CDR1 and CDR2 from the germline V gene are LNHNV and YYDKDF (reference sequence). Trimming cost V 0 bases and J 3 bases, with 15 bases left between them. The CDR3 loop spans 16 amino acids.

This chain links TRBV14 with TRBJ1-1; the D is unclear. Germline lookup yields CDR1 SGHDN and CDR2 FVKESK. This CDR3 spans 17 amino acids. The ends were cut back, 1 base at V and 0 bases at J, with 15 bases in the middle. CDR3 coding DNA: TGTGCCAGCAGCCAAGGTAGACTGCTGTTCATGAACACTGAAGCTTTCTTT. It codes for CASSQGRLLFMNTEAFF.

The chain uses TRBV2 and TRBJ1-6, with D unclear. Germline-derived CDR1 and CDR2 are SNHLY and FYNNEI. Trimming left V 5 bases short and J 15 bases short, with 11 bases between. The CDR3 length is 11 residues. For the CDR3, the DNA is TGTGCCAGCAGTCCTGACACTCGCCTCCACTTT. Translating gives CASSPDTRLHF.

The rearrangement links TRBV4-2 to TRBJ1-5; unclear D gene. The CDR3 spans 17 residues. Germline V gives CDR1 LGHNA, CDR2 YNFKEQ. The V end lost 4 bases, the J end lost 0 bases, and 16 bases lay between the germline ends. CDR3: CASSLNPTSYSNQPQHF. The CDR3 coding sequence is TGTGCCAGCAGCCTAAACCCGACATCTTATAGCAATCAGCCCCAGCATTTT.

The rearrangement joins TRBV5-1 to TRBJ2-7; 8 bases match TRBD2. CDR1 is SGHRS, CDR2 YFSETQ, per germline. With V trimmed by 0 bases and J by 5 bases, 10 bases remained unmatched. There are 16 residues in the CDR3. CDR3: CASSLDLGGDLDEQYF. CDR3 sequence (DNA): TGCGCCAGCAGCTTGGATCTCGGGGGGGACTTAGACGAGCAGTACTTC. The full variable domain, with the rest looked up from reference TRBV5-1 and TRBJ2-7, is KAGVTQTPRYLIKTRGQQVTLSCSPISGHRSVSWYQQTPGQGLQFLFEYFSETQRNKGNFPGRFSGRQFSNSRSEMNVSTLELGDSALYLCASSLDLGGDLDEQYFGPGTRLTVT.

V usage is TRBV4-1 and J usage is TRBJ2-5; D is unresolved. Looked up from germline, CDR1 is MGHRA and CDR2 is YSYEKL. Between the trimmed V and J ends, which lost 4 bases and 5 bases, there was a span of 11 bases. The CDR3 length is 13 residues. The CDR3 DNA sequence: TGCGCCAGCAGCCCAGATTCCCGGGAGACCCAGTACTTC. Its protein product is CASSPDSRETQYF.

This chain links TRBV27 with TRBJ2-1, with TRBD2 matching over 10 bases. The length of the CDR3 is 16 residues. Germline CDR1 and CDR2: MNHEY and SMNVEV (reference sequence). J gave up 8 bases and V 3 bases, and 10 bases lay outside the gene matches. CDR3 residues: CASSFPSGLAQHEQFF. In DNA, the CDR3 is TGTGCCAGCAGTTTCCCCTCGGGACTAGCGCAGCATGAGCAGTTCTTC.

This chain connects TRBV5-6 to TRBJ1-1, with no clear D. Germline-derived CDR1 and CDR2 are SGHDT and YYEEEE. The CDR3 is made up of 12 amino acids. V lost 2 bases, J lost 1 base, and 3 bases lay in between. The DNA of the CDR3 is TGTGCCAGCAGCTTCAGGAACACTGAAGCTTTCTTT. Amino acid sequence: CASSFRNTEAFF.

The CDR3 bases are TGTGCCAGCAGTTACTCCGGTGAGCAGTTCTTC. It codes for CASSYSGEQFF. The chain employs TRBV6-5 and TRBJ2-1, with no clear D. Deletions cut 0 bases from V and 9 bases from J, with 3 bases between. The CDR3 is 11 amino acids. CDR1 MNHEY and CDR2 SVGAGI come from the germline V gene.

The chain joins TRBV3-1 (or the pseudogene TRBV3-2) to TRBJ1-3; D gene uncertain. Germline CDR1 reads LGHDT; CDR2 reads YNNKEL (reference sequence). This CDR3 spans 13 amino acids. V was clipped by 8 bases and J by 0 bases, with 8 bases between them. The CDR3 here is CASAVDSGNTIYF. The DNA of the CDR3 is TGTGCCAGCGCGGTAGACTCTGGAAACACCATATATTTT.

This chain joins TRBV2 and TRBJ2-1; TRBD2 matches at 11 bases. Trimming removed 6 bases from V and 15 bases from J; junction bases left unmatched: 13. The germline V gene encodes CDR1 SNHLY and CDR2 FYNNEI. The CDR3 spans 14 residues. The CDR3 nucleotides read TGTGCCAGCAGCCAAACACTTCTAGCGGGGGGTCGGTTCTTC. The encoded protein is CASSQTLLAGGRFF.

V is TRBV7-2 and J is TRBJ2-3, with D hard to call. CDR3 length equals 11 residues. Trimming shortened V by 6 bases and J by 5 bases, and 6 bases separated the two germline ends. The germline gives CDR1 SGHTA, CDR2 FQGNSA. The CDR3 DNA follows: TGTGCCAGCAGTTCCCTAGATACGCAGTATTTT. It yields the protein CASSSLDTQYF. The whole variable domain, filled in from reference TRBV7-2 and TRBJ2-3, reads GAGVSQSPSNKVTEKGKDVELRCDPISGHTALYWYRQSLGQGLEFLIYFQGNSAPDKSGLPSDRFSAERTGGSVSTLTIQRTQQEDSAVYLCASSSLDTQYFGPGTRLTVL.